This T cell receptor beta chain was obtained from a study of shared clonotypes between healthy human individuals. Findings and limits, study-wide: In contrast to clonotypes shared by all four donors, non-shared clonotypes had lower generation probabilities. Estimated richness was generally greater in naive than memory subsets. Represented diversity, genetic and exposure-history alike, was limited by few donors.

In the case of this clone: Its antigen is not known.

Here immunoSEQ multiplex PCR was the method, and the copy in TCRdb shows in-frame clones only, minus some. The sample lists over a million clones, 65% to 75% occurring once. Sample: memory CD4+ T cells sorted from blood. This sample's subset: CD45RA-negative fraction. The clonotype was recovered from a man in his late teens or twenties in good health.

The CDR3 sequence: CASSLAQGFDTEAFF. The CDR3 coding sequence is TGCGCCAGCAGCTTGGCGCAGGGGTTTGACACTGAAGCTTTCTTT. The V call is TRBV5-1, the J call TRBJ1-1; possibly TRBD1 for D (6 bases). From germline, CDR1 is SGHRS and CDR2 YFSETQ. Trimming took off 0 bases at V and 3 bases at J, with 12 bases between the two ends. The CDR3 loop spans 15 amino acids.